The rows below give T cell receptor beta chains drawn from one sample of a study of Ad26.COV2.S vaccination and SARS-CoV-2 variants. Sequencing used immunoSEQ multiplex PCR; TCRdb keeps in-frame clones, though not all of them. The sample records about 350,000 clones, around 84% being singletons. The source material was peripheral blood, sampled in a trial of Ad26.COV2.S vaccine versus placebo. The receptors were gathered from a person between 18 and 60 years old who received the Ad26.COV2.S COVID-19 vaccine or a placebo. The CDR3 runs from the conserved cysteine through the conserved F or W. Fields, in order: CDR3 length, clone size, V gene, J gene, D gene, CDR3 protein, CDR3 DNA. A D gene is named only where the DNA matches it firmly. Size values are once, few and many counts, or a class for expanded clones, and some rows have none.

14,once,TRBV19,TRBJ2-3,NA,CASSIDSPPDTQYF,TGTGCCAGTAGTATAGACTCGCCCCCGGATACGCAGTATTTT
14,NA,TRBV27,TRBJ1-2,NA,CASSLVQGNYGYTF,TGTGCCAGCAGTTTAGTTCAGGGGAACTATGGCTACACCTTC
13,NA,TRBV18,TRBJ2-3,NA,CASSPGQPDTQYF,TGTGCCAGCTCACCAGGACAGCCCGATACGCAGTATTTT
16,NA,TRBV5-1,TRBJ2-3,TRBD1,CASSLGTGVSTDTQYF,TGCGCCAGCAGCCTCGGGACAGGGGTTAGCACAGATACGCAGTATTTT
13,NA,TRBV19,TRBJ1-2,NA,CASTPSGPPDYTF,TGTGCCAGTACTCCATCAGGGCCGCCTGATTACACCTTC
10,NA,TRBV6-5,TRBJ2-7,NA,CATWDYEQYF,TGTGCCACCTGGGACTACGAGCAGTACTTC
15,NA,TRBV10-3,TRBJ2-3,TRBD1,CAIESRTGVADTQYF,TGTGCCATCGAAAGTAGGACAGGTGTAGCAGATACGCAGTATTTT
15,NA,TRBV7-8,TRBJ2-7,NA,CASSLADRPTYEQYF,TGTGCCAGCAGCTTAGCCGACAGGCCGACCTACGAGCAGTACTTC
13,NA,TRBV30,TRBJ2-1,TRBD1,CAWSPGQGGEQFF,TGTGCCTGGAGTCCAGGACAGGGGGGTGAGCAGTTCTTC
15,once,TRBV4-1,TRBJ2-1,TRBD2,CASSREERGTNEQFF,TGCGCCAGCAGCCGCGAGGAGCGGGGGACGAATGAGCAGTTCTTC
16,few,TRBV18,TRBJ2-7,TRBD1,CASSQTTGGVSVEQYF,TGTGCCAGCTCACAAACCACAGGGGGCGTGAGTGTCGAGCAGTACTTC
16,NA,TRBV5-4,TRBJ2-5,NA,CASRLNRGAGEETQYF,TGTGCCAGCAGACTTAACCGAGGGGCGGGTGAGGAGACCCAGTACTTC
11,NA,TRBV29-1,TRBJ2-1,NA,CSVLVNNEQFF,TGCAGCGTATTGGTGAACAATGAGCAGTTCTTC
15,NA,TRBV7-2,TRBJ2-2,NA,CASTLLGGLAGELFF,TGTGCCAGCACCCTTCTAGGGGGGTTGGCCGGGGAGCTGTTTTTT
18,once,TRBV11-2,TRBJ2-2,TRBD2,CASSLVGLAGAVTGELFF,TGTGCCAGCAGCTTAGTAGGGCTAGCGGGAGCTGTCACCGGGGAGCTGTTTTTT
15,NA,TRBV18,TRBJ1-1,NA,CASSPSLTSNTEAFF,TGTGCCAGCTCACCCTCGCTAACTTCTAACACTGAAGCTTTCTTT
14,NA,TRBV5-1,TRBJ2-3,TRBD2,CASSSLAGTDTQYF,TGCGCCAGCAGCTCGCTAGCGGGCACAGATACGCAGTATTTT
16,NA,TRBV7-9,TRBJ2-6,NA,CASSLAQGSGANVLTF,TGTGCCAGCAGCTTAGCGCAGGGTTCTGGGGCCAACGTCCTGACTTTC
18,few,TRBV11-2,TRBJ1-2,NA,CASSLVGTPIIKLSGYTF,TGTGCCAGCAGCTTAGTAGGGACACCCATAATCAAACTCAGTGGCTACACCTTC
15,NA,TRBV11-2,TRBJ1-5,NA,CASSDLRGQNQPQHF,TGTGCCAGCAGCGACCTCAGGGGTCAGAATCAGCCCCAGCATTTT